The 5 T cell receptor beta chains listed next were all sequenced from one sample in a study of T cell repertoires in cytomegalovirus infection. TCRdb itself ran the reads through MiXCR, one entry per CDR3 protein. The table lists roughly 230,000 distinct CDR3 sequences, 9% to 15% of them singletons, with approximately 1.6% in the top ten. The sequenced sample consisted of PBMCs. The receptors originated from a human donor in good health (CMV status not recorded). Some clones in this sample may be carry-over from other donors' samples.

The chain has TRBV29-1 and TRBJ2-5, with D possibly TRBD1 on 6 matching bases. The ends were cut back, 5 bases at V and 1 base at J, with 11 bases in the middle. Germline values: CDR1 SQVTM, CDR2 ANQGSEA. This CDR3 has 13 amino acids. The CDR3 sequence: CSVYGQTQETQYF. CDR3 sequence (DNA): TGCAGCGTTTACGGACAGACCCAAGAGACCCAGTACTTC.

This clonotype appeared a few times. The chain combines TRBV7-9 with TRBJ2-5; D perhaps matches TRBD1 (5 bases). V was cut by 3 bases and J by 1 base, with 9 bases left in between. The V gene's germline CDR1 is SEHNR and CDR2 FQNEAQ (reference sequence). The CDR3 has 14 amino acids. CDR3 DNA sequence: TGTGCCAGCAGCTTCTCCAGGGCCCAAGAGACCCAGTACTTC. Translation gives CASSFSRAQETQYF.

In its sample, this clonotype was seen many times. The V gene is TRBV19, the J gene TRBJ1-5, with TRBD1 identical over 9 bases. J lost 5 bases, V lost 9 bases, and 5 bases had no gene match. The germline CDR1 and CDR2 sequences are LNHDA and SQIVND (reference sequence). The CDR3 runs to 13 residues. The CDR3 nucleotides are TGTGCCAGCCAGACAGGGGGTCATCAGCCCCAGCATTTT. Amino acid sequence: CASQTGGHQPQHF. Full variable domain (rest looked up from reference TRBV19 and TRBJ1-5): DGGITQSPKYLFRKEGQNVTLSCEQNLNHDAMYWYRQDPGQGLRLIYYSQIVNDFQKGDIAEGYSVSREKKESFPLTVTSAQKNPTAFYLCASQTGGHQPQHFGDGTRLSIL.

This chain links TRBV20-1 with TRBJ2-7; tentative D call: TRBD2 (5 bases). Trimming took off 1 base at V and 3 bases at J, with 13 bases between the two ends. The CDR3 totals 14 residues. Looked up from germline, CDR1 is DFQATT and CDR2 is SNEGSKA (reference sequence). CDR3 sequence: CSARVLDSLYEQYF. The CDR3 coding sequence is TGCAGTGCTAGAGTACTAGATTCCCTCTACGAGCAGTACTTC.

This clonotype was seen a handful of times. The chain recombines TRBV2 with TRBJ2-1, with TRBD2 identical over 7 bases. Trimming took 0 bases from V and 13 from J; bases not matched to a gene: 12. The CDR3 is 15 residues long. Germline loops: CDR1 SNHLY, CDR2 FYNNEI. The CDR3 DNA follows: TGTGCCAGCAGTGAAGCGTCAACCGGGACTACCAGACAGTTCTTC. Protein: CASSEASTGTTRQFF.